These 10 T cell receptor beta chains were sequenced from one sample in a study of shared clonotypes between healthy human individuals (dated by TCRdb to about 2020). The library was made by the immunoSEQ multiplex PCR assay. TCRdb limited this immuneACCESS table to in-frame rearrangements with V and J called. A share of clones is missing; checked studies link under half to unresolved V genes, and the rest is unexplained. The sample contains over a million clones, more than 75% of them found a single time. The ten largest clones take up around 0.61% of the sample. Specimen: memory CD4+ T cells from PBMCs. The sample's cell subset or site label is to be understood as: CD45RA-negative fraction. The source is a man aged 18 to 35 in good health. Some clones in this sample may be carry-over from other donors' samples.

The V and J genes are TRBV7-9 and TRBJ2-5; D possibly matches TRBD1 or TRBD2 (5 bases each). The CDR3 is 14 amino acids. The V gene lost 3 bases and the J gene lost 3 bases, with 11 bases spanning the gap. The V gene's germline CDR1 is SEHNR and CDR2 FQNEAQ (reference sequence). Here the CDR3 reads CASSLGDGKETQYF. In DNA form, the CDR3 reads TGTGCCAGCAGCTTGGGGGACGGAAAAGAGACCCAGTACTTC.

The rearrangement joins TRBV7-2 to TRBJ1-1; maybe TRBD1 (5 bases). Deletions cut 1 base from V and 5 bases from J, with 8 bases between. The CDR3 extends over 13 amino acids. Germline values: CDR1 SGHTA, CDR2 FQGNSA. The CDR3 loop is CASSLETETEAFF. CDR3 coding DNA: TGTGCCAGCAGCTTAGAGACAGAGACTGAAGCTTTCTTT.

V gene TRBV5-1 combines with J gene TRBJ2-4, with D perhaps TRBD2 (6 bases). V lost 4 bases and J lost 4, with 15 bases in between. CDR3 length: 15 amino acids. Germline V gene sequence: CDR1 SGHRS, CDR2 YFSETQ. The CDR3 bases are TGCGCCAGCAGCGGGAGCGGAGGGCTGAAAAACATTCAGTACTTC. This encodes CASSGSGGLKNIQYF.

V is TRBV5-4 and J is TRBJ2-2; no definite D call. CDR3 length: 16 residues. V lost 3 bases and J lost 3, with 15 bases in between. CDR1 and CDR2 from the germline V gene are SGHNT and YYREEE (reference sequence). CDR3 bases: TGTGCCAGCAGCTCTCCCCCTCGCGGAGACACCGGGGAGCTGTTTTTT. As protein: CASSSPPRGDTGELFF.

The DNA for the CDR3 is TGTGCCTGGAGGTCTAGCGGGAGGGCCCCCACACAGTTCTTC. Translation gives CAWRSSGRAPTQFF. This chain joins TRBV30 and TRBJ2-1; 12 nucleotides align to TRBD2. Germline CDR1 is GTSNPN and CDR2 is SVGIG (reference sequence). This CDR3 contains 14 residues. After removal of 3 bases from V and 13 bases from J, the junction contained 10 bases not matched to a gene.

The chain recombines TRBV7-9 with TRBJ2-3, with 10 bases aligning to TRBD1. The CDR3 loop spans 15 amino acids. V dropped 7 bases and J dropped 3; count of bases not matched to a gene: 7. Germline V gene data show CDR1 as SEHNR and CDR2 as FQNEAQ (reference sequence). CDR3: CASNRDRGGTDTQYF. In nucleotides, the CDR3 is TGTGCCAGCAATAGGGACAGGGGAGGTACAGATACGCAGTATTTT.

CDR3 nucleotide sequence: TGTGCCAGCACCCAAAACCCCGTTTCAGGCGAGACCCAGTACTTC. Its protein product is CASTQNPVSGETQYF. V usage is TRBV11-2 and J usage is TRBJ2-5, with D unclear. Per germline, CDR1 SGHAT and CDR2 FQNNGV. The CDR3 contains 15 residues. The V end was cut by 7 bases, the J end by 5 bases, with 20 bases between. The whole variable domain, remainder taken from reference TRBV11-2 and TRBJ2-5, is EAGVAQSPRYKIIEKRQSVAFWCNPISGHATLYWYQQILGQGPKLLIQFQNNGVVDDSQLPKDRFSAERLKGVDSTLKIQPAKLEDSAVYLCASTQNPVSGETQYFGPGTRLLVL.

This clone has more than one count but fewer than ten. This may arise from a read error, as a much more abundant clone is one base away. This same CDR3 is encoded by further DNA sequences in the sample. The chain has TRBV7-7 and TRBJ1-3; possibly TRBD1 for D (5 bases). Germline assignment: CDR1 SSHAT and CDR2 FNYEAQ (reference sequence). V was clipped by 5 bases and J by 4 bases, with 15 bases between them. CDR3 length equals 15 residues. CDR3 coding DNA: TGTGCCAGCAGCGCAGGGACGGCCTCCGGAAACACCATATATTTT. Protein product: CASSAGTASGNTIYF.

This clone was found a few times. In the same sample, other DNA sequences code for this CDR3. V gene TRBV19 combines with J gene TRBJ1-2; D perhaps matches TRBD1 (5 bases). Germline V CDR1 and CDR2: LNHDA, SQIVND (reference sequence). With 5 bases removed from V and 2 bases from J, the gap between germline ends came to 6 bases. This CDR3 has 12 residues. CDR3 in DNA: TGTGCCAGTAGTCGGGGGAACTATGGCTACACCTTC. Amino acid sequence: CASSRGNYGYTF.

The CDR3 loop reads CASRTGTGLYEQYF. The CDR3 region has the DNA TGTGCCAGCAGAACCGGGACAGGGTTATACGAGCAGTACTTC. This chain links TRBV28 with TRBJ2-7; the match to TRBD1 covers 9 bases. Trimming at V came to 6 bases and at J to 4 bases, leaving 7 bases not matched to a gene. Germline V CDR1 and CDR2: MDHEN, SYDVKM. This CDR3 region has 14 residues.